Only one count was recorded for the clone carrying this T cell receptor beta chain. How the authors handled the data: From reference gene primer amplification, estimates of nucleated cell counts were derived. The method was immunoSEQ multiplex PCR; TCRdb's version includes in-frame clones alone and lacks a portion of them. That table furnishes V, J and clone size, whereas the DNA furnished D and trimming. The sample has some 69,000 clones; 80% to 90% are singletons. This sample was taken from a study of blood T cell repertoires in COVID-19. Study in general: There were acute and convalescent COVID-19 samples, and they came from the United States, Italy and Spain. The analysed material was cDNA or gDNA that came from T cells, B-cell-depleted T cells, or PBMCs.

CDR1 is SGHVS and CDR2 is FQNEAQ in the germline V gene. The V and J ends lost 1 base and 1 base respectively, with 10 bases between them. The CDR3 contains 16 residues. V gene TRBV7-8 combines with J gene TRBJ2-2; possible D gene TRBD2, 5 bases. The sequencing sample was made of peripheral blood. The sequence was collected from a woman between 70 and 85 years old with acute or convalescent COVID-19. The CDR3 nucleotides read TGTGCCAGCAGCTTAGGTCGGGGTTTGAACACCGGGGAGCTGTTTTTT. Its translation is CASSLGRGLNTGELFF.